A selection of T cell receptor beta chains follows, all from one sample in a study of shared clonotypes between healthy human individuals. Data came from immunoSEQ multiplex PCR; TCRdb stores just in-frame clones and leaves some out. The sample yields about 2.1 million clones, around 93% seen once. Sequences were obtained from naive CD8+ T cells from PBMCs. These receptor sequences come from a young man in good health. Some clones in this sample may be carry-over from other donors' samples. The CDR3 runs from the conserved cysteine through the conserved F or W. The D gene is left open where the match is weak. The size field is filled for only some rows; it gives once, few, many or a size class.

clone size,D gene,V gene,CDR3 length,J gene,CDR3 protein,CDR3 DNA
NA,NA,TRBV25-1,14,TRBJ2-7,CASSETGPGYEQYF,TGTGCCAGCAGTGAGACGGGGCCCGGGTACGAGCAGTACTTC
NA,NA,TRBV27,14,TRBJ1-4,CASSLRGVGGKLFF,TGTGCCAGCAGTTTACGGGGGGTAGGAGGAAAACTGTTTTTT
NA,NA,TRBV11-2,16,TRBJ1-1,CASSQVHAGTGTEAFF,TGTGCCAGCAGCCAAGTCCATGCAGGTACGGGCACTGAAGCTTTCTTT
NA,NA,TRBV7-9,14,TRBJ1-1,CASSYGQLNTEAFF,TGTGCCAGCAGCTACGGACAGTTGAACACTGAAGCTTTCTTT
once,NA,TRBV7-2,12,TRBJ2-1,CASSLPTNEQFF,TGTGCCAGCAGCTTACCCACCAATGAGCAGTTCTTC
NA,NA,TRBV19,13,TRBJ1-1,CASSRGLGTEAFF,TGTGCCAGTAGTAGGGGCCTGGGGACTGAAGCTTTCTTT
once,NA,TRBV6-5,16,TRBJ1-1,CASSYSHQGSNTEAFF,TGTGCCAGCAGTTACTCACACCAGGGAAGTAACACTGAAGCTTTCTTT
NA,NA,TRBV28,12,TRBJ2-3,CASSPPQRGQYF,TGTGCCAGCAGTCCTCCGCAGAGGGGGCAGTATTTT
NA,NA,TRBV25-1,12,TRBJ1-1,CASSEMNTEAFF,TGTGCCAGCAGTGAAATGAACACTGAAGCTTTCTTT
NA,NA,TRBV2,11,TRBJ2-7,CASRVGYEQYF,TGTGCCAGCAGGGTGGGGTACGAGCAGTACTTC
few,NA,TRBV5-6,12,TRBJ1-1,CASTAGNTEAFF,TGTGCCAGCACCGCAGGGAACACTGAAGCTTTCTTT
once,TRBD2,TRBV5-5,16,TRBJ2-5,CASSPRQPLAGETQYF,TGTGCCAGCAGCCCCCGGCAACCGCTAGCGGGAGAGACCCAGTACTTC
NA,NA,TRBV2,14,TRBJ2-1,CAGGGDFSYNEQFF,TGTGCCGGCGGCGGAGACTTCTCCTACAATGAGCAGTTCTTC
NA,NA,TRBV27,11,TRBJ2-7,CASSTDYEQYF,TGTGCCAGCAGTACCGACTACGAGCAGTACTTC
NA,TRBD1,TRBV28,17,TRBJ1-2,CASSSSWGGGANYGYTF,TGTGCCAGCAGTTCAAGCTGGGGAGGGGGCGCTAACTATGGCTACACCTTC
NA,NA,TRBV27,14,TRBJ2-4,CASSLRGPKNIQYF,TGTGCCAGCAGTTTGAGGGGACCCAAAAACATTCAGTACTTC
NA,NA,TRBV9,12,TRBJ1-1,CASSPGGAEAFF,TGTGCCAGCAGCCCCGGTGGCGCTGAAGCTTTCTTT
once,NA,TRBV28,16,TRBJ1-1,CASSLEGVRGNTEAFF,TGTGCCAGCAGTTTAGAGGGAGTCCGTGGGAACACTGAAGCTTTCTTT
NA,NA,TRBV28,14,TRBJ2-7,CASSLGVAEEEEYF,TGTGCCAGCAGTCTCGGAGTAGCGGAAGAGGAGGAGTACTTC
NA,TRBD1,TRBV6-1,16,TRBJ1-6,CASSEWTGQGNSPLHF,TGTGCCAGCAGTGAGTGGACAGGGCAGGGTAATTCACCCCTCCACTTT
NA,NA,TRBV9,14,TRBJ1-2,CASRGFNPNYGYTF,TGTGCCAGCAGGGGTTTTAATCCTAACTATGGCTACACCTTC
NA,NA,TRBV18,16,TRBJ2-1,CASSPPDRPSYNEQFF,TGTGCCAGCTCACCACCCGACAGACCTTCCTACAATGAGCAGTTCTTC
NA,TRBD1,TRBV5-1,18,TRBJ2-1,CASSLTPWTGSSYNEQFF,TGCGCCAGCAGCTTGACCCCCTGGACAGGGAGCTCCTACAATGAGCAGTTCTTC
once,TRBD1,TRBV7-8,16,TRBJ2-5,CASSLGTGQSQETQYF,TGTGCCAGCAGCTTAGGTACGGGACAGAGTCAAGAGACCCAGTACTTC
NA,TRBD2,TRBV7-9,16,TRBJ2-7,CASSLALGLAAYEQYF,TGTGCCAGCAGCTTAGCTCTCGGACTAGCGGCCTACGAGCAGTACTTC
NA,NA,TRBV30,17,TRBJ1-4,CAWSKGRTAPTNEKLFF,TGTGCCTGGAGTAAGGGACGTACGGCCCCAACTAATGAAAAACTGTTTTTT
NA,NA,TRBV19,15,TRBJ2-7,CASSIGQPVPYEQYF,TGTGCCAGTAGTATTGGACAGCCCGTGCCCTACGAGCAGTACTTC
NA,NA,TRBV5-1,12,TRBJ2-1,CASSSKGGWQFF,TGCGCCAGCAGCTCTAAAGGGGGGTGGCAGTTCTTC
NA,TRBD2,TRBV11-2,18,TRBJ2-7,CASSLTSSLAGGVYEQYF,TGTGCCAGCAGCTTAACGAGTTCGCTAGCGGGAGGGGTATACGAGCAGTACTTC
NA,TRBD1,TRBV14,12,TRBJ2-1,CASSQGGQEQFF,TGTGCCAGCAGCCAAGGGGGACAGGAGCAGTTCTTC
NA,NA,TRBV19,14,TRBJ2-5,CASSTQGILGTQYF,TGTGCCAGTAGTACTCAGGGGATATTGGGGACCCAGTACTTC
NA,TRBD1,TRBV28,13,TRBJ2-1,CASTGQGPNEQFF,TGTGCCAGCACCGGACAGGGGCCGAATGAGCAGTTCTTC
NA,TRBD2,TRBV28,16,TRBJ2-1,CASSRRTSGRENEQFF,TGTGCCAGCAGCCGACGTACTAGCGGGAGGGAGAATGAGCAGTTCTTC
NA,NA,TRBV11-2,17,TRBJ1-4,CASSLEGGRDFNEKLFF,TGTGCCAGCAGCTTAGAAGGCGGCAGAGACTTTAATGAAAAACTGTTTTTT
NA,TRBD2,TRBV28,19,TRBJ2-1,CASSSDWPKAGGPADEQFF,TGTGCCAGCAGTTCCGACTGGCCAAAAGCGGGAGGGCCAGCCGATGAGCAGTTCTTC
NA,NA,TRBV4-3,14,TRBJ2-7,CASSQGLGSYEQYF,TGCGCCAGCAGCCAAGGGCTAGGCTCCTACGAGCAGTACTTC
NA,TRBD2,TRBV27,15,TRBJ2-7,CASSFRRGESYEQYF,TGTGCCAGCAGTTTCCGGCGGGGGGAGTCCTACGAGCAGTACTTC
few,NA,TRBV6-5,15,TRBJ1-2,CASSSFQGIPYGYTF,TGTGCCAGCAGTTCGTTCCAGGGTATCCCTTATGGCTACACCTTC
NA,TRBD1,TRBV5-1,14,TRBJ2-7,CASSFGTGLYEQYF,TGCGCCAGCAGCTTCGGGACAGGACTCTACGAGCAGTACTTC
NA,TRBD2,TRBV9,14,TRBJ2-1,CASSPRSGDNEQFF,TGTGCCAGCAGCCCCAGGAGCGGGGACAATGAGCAGTTCTTC
NA,NA,TRBV5-1,12,TRBJ2-7,CASSFGGYEQYF,TGCGCCAGCAGCTTCGGCGGCTACGAGCAGTACTTC
NA,NA,TRBV7-9,15,TRBJ2-7,CASSTDIFESYEQYF,TGTGCCAGCAGCACGGACATCTTCGAATCCTACGAGCAGTACTTC
NA,NA,TRBV28,12,TRBJ2-1,CASSLEFNEQFF,TGTGCCAGCAGTTTAGAGTTTAATGAGCAGTTCTTC
once,TRBD1,TRBV10-1,15,TRBJ2-3,CASSPRTGPTDTQYF,TGCGCCAGCAGCCCTCGGACAGGGCCCACAGATACGCAGTATTTT
NA,TRBD1,TRBV19,14,TRBJ2-7,CASSKQGIPYEQYF,TGTGCCAGTAGTAAACAGGGGATCCCCTACGAGCAGTACTTC
NA,NA,TRBV10-3,16,TRBJ2-1,CAISEMGPSSYNEQFF,TGTGCCATCAGTGAGATGGGCCCCAGCTCCTACAATGAGCAGTTCTTC
NA,NA,TRBV27,12,TRBJ1-1,CASSTGGFGAFF,TGTGCCAGCAGTACCGGGGGTTTCGGAGCTTTCTTT
NA,TRBD1,TRBV19,14,TRBJ2-5,CASSITGGRETQYF,TGTGCCAGTAGTATTACAGGGGGGCGAGAGACCCAGTACTTC
NA,NA,TRBV10-3,15,TRBJ2-2,CAISEGSGGGGELFF,TGTGCCATCAGTGAAGGGTCTGGAGGAGGCGGGGAGCTGTTTTTT
NA,NA,TRBV9,12,TRBJ1-1,CASEQCDTEAFF,TGTGCCAGCGAACAGTGTGACACTGAAGCTTTCTTT
NA,TRBD2,TRBV27,14,TRBJ2-5,CASSFSGGGETQYF,TGTGCCAGCAGTTTTTCGGGAGGGGGGGAGACCCAGTACTTC
NA,NA,TRBV7-9,15,TRBJ2-6,CASSFFEPGANVLTF,TGTGCCAGCAGCTTTTTTGAACCTGGGGCCAACGTCCTGACTTTC
NA,NA,TRBV4-1,15,TRBJ1-4,CASSQDLRDNEKLFF,TGCGCCAGCAGCCAAGATCTCAGGGATAATGAAAAACTGTTTTTT